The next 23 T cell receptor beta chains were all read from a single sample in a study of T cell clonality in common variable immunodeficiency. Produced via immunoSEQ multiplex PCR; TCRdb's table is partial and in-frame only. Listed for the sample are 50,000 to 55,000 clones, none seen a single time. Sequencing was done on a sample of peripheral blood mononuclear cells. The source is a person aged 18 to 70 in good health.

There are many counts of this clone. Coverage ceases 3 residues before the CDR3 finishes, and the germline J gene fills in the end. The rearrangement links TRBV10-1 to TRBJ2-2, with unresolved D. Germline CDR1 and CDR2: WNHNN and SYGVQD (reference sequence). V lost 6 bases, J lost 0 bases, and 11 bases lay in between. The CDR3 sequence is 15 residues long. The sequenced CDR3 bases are TGCGCCAGCAGCGTAGACATAACGAACACCGGGGAG. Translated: CASSVDITNTGE. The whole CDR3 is CASSVDITNTGELFF.

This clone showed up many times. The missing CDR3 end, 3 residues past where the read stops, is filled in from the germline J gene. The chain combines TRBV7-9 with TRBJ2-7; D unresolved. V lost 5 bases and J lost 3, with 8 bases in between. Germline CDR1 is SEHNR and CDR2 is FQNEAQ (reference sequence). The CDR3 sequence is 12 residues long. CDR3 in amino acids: CASSRSFYEQYF. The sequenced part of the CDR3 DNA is TGTGCCAGCAGCCGTTCTTTCTACGAG.

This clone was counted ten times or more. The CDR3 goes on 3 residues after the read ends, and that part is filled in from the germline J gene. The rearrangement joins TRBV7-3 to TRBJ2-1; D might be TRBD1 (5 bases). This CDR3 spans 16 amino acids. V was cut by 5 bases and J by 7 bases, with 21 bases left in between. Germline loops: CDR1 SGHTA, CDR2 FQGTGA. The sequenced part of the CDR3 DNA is TGTGCCAGCAGCCTAAGCCTCGGTCCCTCAGGGAATGAG. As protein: CASSLSLGPSGNE. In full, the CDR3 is CASSLSLGPSGNEQFF.

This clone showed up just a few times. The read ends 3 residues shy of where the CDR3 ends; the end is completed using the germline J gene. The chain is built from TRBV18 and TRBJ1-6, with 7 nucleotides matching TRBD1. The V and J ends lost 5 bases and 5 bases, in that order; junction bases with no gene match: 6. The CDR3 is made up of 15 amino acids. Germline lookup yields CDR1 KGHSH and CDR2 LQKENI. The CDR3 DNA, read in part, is TGTGCCAGCTCAGCCGGGACAGCAGATAATTCACCC. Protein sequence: CASSAGTADNSP. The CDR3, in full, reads CASSAGTADNSPLHF.

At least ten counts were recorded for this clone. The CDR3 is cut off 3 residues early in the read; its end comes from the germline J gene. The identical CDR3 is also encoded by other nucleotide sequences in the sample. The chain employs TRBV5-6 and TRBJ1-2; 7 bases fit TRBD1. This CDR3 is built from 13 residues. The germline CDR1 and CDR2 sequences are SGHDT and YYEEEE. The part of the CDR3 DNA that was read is TGTGCCAGCAGCAGAGACAGGGTGGGCGGC. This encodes CASSRDRVGG. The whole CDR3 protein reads CASSRDRVGGYTF.

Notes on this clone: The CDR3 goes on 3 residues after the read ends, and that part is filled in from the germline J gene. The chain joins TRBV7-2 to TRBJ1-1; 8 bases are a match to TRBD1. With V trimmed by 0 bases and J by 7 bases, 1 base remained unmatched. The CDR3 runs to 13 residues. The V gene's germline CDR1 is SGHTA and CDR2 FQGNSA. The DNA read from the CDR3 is TGTGCCAGCAGCTTAGCAGACAGGGGTGAA. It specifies CASSLADRGE. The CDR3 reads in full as CASSLADRGEAFF.

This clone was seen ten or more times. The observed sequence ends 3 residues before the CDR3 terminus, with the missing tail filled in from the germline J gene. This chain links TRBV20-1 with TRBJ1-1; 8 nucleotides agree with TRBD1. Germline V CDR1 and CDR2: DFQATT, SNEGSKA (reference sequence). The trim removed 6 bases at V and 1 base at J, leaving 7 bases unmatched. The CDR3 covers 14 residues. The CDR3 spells CSAPATGANTEAFF. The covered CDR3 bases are TGCAGTGCGCCTGCGACAGGGGCGAACACTGAA.

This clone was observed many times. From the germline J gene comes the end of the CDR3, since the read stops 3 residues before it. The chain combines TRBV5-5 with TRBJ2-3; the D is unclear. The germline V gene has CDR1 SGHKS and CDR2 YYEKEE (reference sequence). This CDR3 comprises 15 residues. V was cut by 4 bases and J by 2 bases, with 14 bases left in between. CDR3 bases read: TGTGCCAGCAGCCCCCTTGCGGCCTACACAGATACG. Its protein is CASSPLAAYTDT. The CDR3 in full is CASSPLAAYTDTQYF.

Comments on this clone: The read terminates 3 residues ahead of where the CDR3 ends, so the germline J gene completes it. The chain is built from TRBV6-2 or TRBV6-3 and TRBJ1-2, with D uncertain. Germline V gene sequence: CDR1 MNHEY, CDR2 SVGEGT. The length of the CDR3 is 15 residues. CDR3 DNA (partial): TGTGCCAGCTCCGAACTAGCGGGGTCCAACTACGAC. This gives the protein CASSELAGSNYD. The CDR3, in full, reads CASSELAGSNYDYTF.

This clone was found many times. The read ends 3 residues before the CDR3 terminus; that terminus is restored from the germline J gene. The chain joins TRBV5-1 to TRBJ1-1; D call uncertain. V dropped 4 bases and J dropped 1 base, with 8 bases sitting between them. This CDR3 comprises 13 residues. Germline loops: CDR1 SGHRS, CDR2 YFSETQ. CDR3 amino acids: CASSGRGNTEAFF. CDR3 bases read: TGCGCCAGCAGCGGGCGGGGGAACACTGAA.

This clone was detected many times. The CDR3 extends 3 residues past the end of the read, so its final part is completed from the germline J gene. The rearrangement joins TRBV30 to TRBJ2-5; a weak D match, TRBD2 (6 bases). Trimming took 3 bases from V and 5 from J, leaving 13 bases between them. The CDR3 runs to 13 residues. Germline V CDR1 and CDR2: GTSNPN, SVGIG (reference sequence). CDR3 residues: CAWSGGFEETQYF. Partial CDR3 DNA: TGTGCCTGGAGCGGGGGTTTTGAGGAGACC.

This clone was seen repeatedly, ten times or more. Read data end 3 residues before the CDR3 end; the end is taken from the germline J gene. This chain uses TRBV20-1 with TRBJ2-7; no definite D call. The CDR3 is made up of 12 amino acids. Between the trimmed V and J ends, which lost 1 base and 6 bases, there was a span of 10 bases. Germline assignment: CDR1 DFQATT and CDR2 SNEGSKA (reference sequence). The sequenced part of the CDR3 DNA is TGCAGTGCTAGAGTCCATACGGGCGAG. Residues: CSARVHTGE. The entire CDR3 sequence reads CSARVHTGEQYF.

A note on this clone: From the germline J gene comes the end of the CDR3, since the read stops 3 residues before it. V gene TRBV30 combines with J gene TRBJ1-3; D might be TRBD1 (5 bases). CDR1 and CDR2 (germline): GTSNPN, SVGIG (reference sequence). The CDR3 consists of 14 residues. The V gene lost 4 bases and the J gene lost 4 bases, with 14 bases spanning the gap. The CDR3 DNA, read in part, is TGTGCCTGGATGTCGGGGGTAGCGGGAAACACC. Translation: CAWMSGVAGNT. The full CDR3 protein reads CAWMSGVAGNTIYF.

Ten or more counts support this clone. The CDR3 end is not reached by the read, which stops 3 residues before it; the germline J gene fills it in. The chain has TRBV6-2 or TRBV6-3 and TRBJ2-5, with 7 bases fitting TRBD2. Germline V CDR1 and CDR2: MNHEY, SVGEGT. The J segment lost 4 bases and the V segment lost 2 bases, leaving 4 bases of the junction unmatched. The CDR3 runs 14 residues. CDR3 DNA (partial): TGTGCCAGCAGTTACGGCGGGAGCAGAGAGACC. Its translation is CASSYGGSRET. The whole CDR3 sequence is CASSYGGSRETQYF.

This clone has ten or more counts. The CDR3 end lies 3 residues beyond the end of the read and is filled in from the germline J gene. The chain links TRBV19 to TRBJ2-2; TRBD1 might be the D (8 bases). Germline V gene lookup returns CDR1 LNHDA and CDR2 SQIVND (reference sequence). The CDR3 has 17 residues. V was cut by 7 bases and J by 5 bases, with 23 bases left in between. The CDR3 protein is CASKNRGGTLPTGELFF. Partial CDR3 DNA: TGTGCCAGTAAAAACAGGGGGGGAACTCTCCCTACCGGGGAG.

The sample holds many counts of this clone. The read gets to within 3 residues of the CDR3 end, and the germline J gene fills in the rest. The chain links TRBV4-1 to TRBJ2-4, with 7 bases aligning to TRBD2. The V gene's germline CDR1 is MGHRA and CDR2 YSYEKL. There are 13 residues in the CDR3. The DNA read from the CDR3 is TGCGCCAGCAGCCAAGACGAAGGACTAGTT. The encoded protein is CASSQDEGLV. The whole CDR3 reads CASSQDEGLVQYF.

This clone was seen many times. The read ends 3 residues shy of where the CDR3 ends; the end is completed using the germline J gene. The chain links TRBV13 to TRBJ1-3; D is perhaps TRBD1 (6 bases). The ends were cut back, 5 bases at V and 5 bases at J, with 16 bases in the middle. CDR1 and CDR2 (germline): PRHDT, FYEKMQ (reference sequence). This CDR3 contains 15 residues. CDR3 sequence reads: CASSRSGDIRNTIYF. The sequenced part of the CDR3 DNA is TGTGCCAGCAGCCGAAGTGGGGACATCCGAAACACC.

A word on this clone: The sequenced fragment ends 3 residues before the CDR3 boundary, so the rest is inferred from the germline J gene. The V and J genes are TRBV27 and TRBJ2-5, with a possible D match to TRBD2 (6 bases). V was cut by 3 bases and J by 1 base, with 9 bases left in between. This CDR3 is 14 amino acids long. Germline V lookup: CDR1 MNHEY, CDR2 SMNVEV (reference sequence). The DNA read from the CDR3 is TGTGCCAGCAGTTTCCGCGGGGCCCAAGAGACC. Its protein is CASSFRGAQET. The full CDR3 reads CASSFRGAQETQYF.

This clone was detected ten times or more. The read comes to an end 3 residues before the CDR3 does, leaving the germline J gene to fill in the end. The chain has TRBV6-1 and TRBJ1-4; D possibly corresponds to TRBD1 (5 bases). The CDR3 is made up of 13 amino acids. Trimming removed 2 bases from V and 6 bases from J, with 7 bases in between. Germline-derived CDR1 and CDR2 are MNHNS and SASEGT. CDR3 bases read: TGTGCCAGCAGTGAACAGGGTCATGAAAAA. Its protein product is CASSEQGHEK. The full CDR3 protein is CASSEQGHEKLFF.

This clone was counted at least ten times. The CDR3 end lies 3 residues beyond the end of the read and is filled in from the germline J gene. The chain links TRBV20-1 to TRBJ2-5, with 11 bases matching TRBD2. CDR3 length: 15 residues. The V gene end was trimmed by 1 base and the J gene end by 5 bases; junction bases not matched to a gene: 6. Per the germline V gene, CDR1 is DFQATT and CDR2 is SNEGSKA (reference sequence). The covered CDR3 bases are TGCAGTGCTAGAGTACTAGCGGGGGAGTTGGAGACC. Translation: CSARVLAGELET. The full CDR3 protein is CSARVLAGELETQYF.

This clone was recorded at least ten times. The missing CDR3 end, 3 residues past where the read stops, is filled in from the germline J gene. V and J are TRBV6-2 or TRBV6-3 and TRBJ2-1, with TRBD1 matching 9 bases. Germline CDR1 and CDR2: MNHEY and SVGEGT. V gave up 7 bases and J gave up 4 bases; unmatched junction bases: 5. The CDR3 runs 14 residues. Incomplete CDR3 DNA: TGTGCCAGCAAGAACAGGGGGCTATACAATGAG. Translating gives CASKNRGLYNE. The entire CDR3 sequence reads CASKNRGLYNEQFF.

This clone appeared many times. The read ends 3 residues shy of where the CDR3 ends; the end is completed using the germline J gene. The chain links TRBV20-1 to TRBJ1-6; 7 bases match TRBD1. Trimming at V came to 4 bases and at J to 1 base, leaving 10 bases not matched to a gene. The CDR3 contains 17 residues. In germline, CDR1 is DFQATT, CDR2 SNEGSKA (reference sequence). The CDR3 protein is CSATSTGLSSYNSPLHF. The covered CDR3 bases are TGCAGTGCTACCTCGACAGGGTTGAGTTCCTATAATTCACCC.

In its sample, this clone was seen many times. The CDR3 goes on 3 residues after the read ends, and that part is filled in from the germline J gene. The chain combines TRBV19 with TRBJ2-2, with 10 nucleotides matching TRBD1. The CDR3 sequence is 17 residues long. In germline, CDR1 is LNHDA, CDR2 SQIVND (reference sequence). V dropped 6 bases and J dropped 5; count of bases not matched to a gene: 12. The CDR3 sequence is CASRVSTGGGLTGELFF. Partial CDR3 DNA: TGTGCCAGTAGGGTGTCGACAGGGGGCGGTTTAACCGGGGAG. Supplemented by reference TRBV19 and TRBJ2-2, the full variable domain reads DGGITQSPKYLFRKEGQNVTLSCEQNLNHDAMYWYRQDPGQGLRLIYYSQIVNDFQKGDIAEGYSVSREKKESFPLTVTSAQKNPTAFYLCASRVSTGGGLTGELFFGEGSRLTVL.